This entry lists 13 T cell receptor beta chains sequenced from one sample in a study of shared clonotypes between healthy human individuals. Sequencing used immunoSEQ multiplex PCR; TCRdb keeps in-frame clones, though not all of them. The sample includes about 2.4 million clones, around 90% of them seen just once. The source material was naive CD4+ T cells sorted from blood. Noted subset: CD45RA+ positively selected. These receptors came from a young man in good health.

This rearrangement joins TRBV30 to TRBJ1-6; 8 bases fit TRBD1. After removal of 4 bases from V and 5 bases from J, the junction contained 4 bases not matched to a gene. The CDR3 has 14 residues. From germline, CDR1 is GTSNPN and CDR2 SVGIG (reference sequence). The CDR3 bases are TGTGCCTGGATGTGGGACAGGCATAATTCACCCCTCCACTTT. Its translation: CAWMWDRHNSPLHF.

The chain employs TRBV5-1 and TRBJ2-3, with D possibly TRBD2 on 6 matching bases. Germline V gene data show CDR1 as SGHRS and CDR2 as YFSETQ. This CDR3 has 16 residues. V dropped 0 bases and J dropped 0 bases, with 11 bases sitting between them. The CDR3, as DNA: TGCGCCAGCAGCTTGGGGGCGGGGACCAGCACAGATACGCAGTATTTT. Its protein is CASSLGAGTSTDTQYF.

The chain links TRBV28 to TRBJ2-7; D is unresolved. Germline V CDR1 and CDR2: MDHEN, SYDVKM. The length of the CDR3 is 15 residues. V lost 7 bases and J 3 bases, leaving 19 bases between the germline ends. The CDR3 region is CASTALGSSYYEQYF. The CDR3 DNA sequence: TGTGCCAGCACCGCCTTGGGGTCGAGTTACTACGAGCAGTACTTC.

This chain links TRBV9 with TRBJ2-2; D is possibly TRBD2 (6 bases). Trimming took off 2 bases at V and 4 bases at J, with 9 bases between the two ends. CDR3 length: 14 amino acids. Germline-derived CDR1 and CDR2 are SGDLS and YYNGEE. The CDR3 DNA is TGTGCCAGCAGCGTGGGACTCTCCACCGGGGAGCTGTTTTTT. This sequence encodes CASSVGLSTGELFF.

The chain recombines TRBV7-9 with TRBJ2-7; D is uncertain. V was trimmed by 5 bases and J by 6 bases, leaving 11 bases between them. CDR1 is SEHNR, CDR2 FQNEAQ, per germline (reference sequence). This CDR3 comprises 12 residues. The CDR3 region is CASSISGREQYF. CDR3 coding DNA: TGTGCCAGCAGCATAAGTGGGCGCGAGCAGTACTTC.

The chain combines TRBV10-3 with TRBJ2-7, with D perhaps TRBD1 or TRBD2 (6 bases each). V dropped 3 bases and J dropped 5 bases, with 17 bases sitting between them. Germline-derived CDR1 and CDR2 are ENHRY and SYGVKD. The CDR3 consists of 15 residues. DNA for the CDR3: TGTGCCATCAGTGATTTGGGGGGCGCGGTAAACGAGCAGTACTTC. Translated, it gives CAISDLGGAVNEQYF.

To note about this clone: The sample holds other DNA sequences that translate to the same CDR3. The rearrangement links TRBV5-1 to TRBJ1-2, with TRBD1 identical over 7 bases. With 2 bases clipped from V and 3 bases from J, the junction kept 1 base outside the gene matches. The CDR3 covers 13 residues. In germline, CDR1 is SGHRS, CDR2 YFSETQ. The CDR3 sequence is CASSLTGDYGYTF. The CDR3 region has the DNA TGCGCCAGCAGCTTAACAGGGGACTATGGCTACACCTTC. Supplemented by reference TRBV5-1 and TRBJ1-2, the full variable domain reads KAGVTQTPRYLIKTRGQQVTLSCSPISGHRSVSWYQQTPGQGLQFLFEYFSETQRNKGNFPGRFSGRQFSNSRSEMNVSTLELGDSALYLCASSLTGDYGYTFGSGTRLTVV.

The chain uses TRBV30 and TRBJ2-2; the D is unclear. CDR1 is GTSNPN and CDR2 is SVGIG in the germline V gene (reference sequence). This CDR3 has 13 residues. Trimming removed 3 bases from V and 5 bases from J, with 10 bases in between. The CDR3: CAWRYLATGELFF. The CDR3 DNA is TGTGCCTGGAGGTACCTCGCGACCGGGGAGCTGTTTTTT.

The V gene is TRBV12-2, the J gene TRBJ2-3. TRBV12-2 is given as a pseudogene. The CDR3 is made up of 14 amino acids. CDR3 nucleotide sequence: TGTGCAAGTCGCTTAAGACCAGACACAGATACGCAGTATTTT. As protein: CASRLRPDTDTQYF.

The V call is TRBV7-2, the J call TRBJ2-7, with 9 bases identical to TRBD1. V dropped 1 base and J dropped 6; count of bases not matched to a gene: 4. Germline assignment: CDR1 SGHTA and CDR2 FQGNSA. The CDR3 runs 14 residues. In DNA, the CDR3 is TGTGCCAGCAGCTTAGGGACAGGGGATCGCGAGCAGTACTTC. This sequence encodes CASSLGTGDREQYF. The full variable domain, rest sourced from reference TRBV7-2 and TRBJ2-7, is GAGVSQSPSNKVTEKGKDVELRCDPISGHTALYWYRQSLGQGLEFLIYFQGNSAPDKSGLPSDRFSAERTGGSVSTLTIQRTQQEDSAVYLCASSLGTGDREQYFGPGTRLTVT.

This clone showed up just a few times. V gene TRBV5-5 combines with J gene TRBJ1-6, with D hard to call. The CDR3 contains 15 residues. Per the germline V gene, CDR1 is SGHKS and CDR2 is YYEKEE (reference sequence). The V gene lost 2 bases and the J gene lost 3 bases, with 9 bases spanning the gap. CDR3 amino acids: CASSFAGDYNSPLHF. CDR3 in DNA: TGTGCCAGCAGCTTCGCGGGAGACTATAATTCACCCCTCCACTTT.

The chain has TRBV14 and TRBJ2-6; D uncertain. Trimming stripped 4 bases from V and 1 base from J, with 8 bases between. The CDR3 totals 15 residues. Per germline, CDR1 SGHDN and CDR2 FVKESK. The CDR3 reads CASSLAVSGANVLTF. CDR3 coding DNA: TGTGCCAGCAGCCTCGCGGTTTCTGGGGCCAACGTCCTGACTTTC.

The V gene is TRBV28, the J gene TRBJ2-5, with TRBD1 as a possible D gene (5 bases). CDR3 size: 14 residues. Germline V gene data show CDR1 as MDHEN and CDR2 as SYDVKM. Trimming cost V 8 bases and J 6 bases, with 19 bases left between them. The CDR3: CASAKSGMGKTQYF. The DNA for the CDR3 is TGTGCCAGCGCCAAATCAGGGATGGGGAAGACCCAGTACTTC.